The clone carrying this T cell receptor (beta chain) was seen more than once but under ten times. The data were taken from a study of T-cell reconstitution after alpha-beta-depleted transplantation in children. A TCRbeta library incorporating unique molecular identifiers was prepared. TCRdb passed the PCR reads through MiXCR, listing each CDR3 protein once. Of hundreds of thousands of distinct CDR3 sequences in the sample, 15% to 20% were seen once. The V end was cut by 4 bases, the J end by 0 bases, with 15 bases between. Germline CDR1 is MNHEY and CDR2 is SVGEGT. The CDR3 has 17 amino acids. This TCR derives from a boy in the first two years of life who had a stem cell transplant for Wiskott-Aldrich syndrome, so the T cells may come from the graft donor. Sequencing used PBMCs, mostly from graft donor cells, obtained 360 days after TCRalphabeta/CD19-depleted stem cell transplant. V is TRBV6-2 or TRBV6-3 and J is TRBJ2-2, with D perhaps TRBD2 (6 bases). As DNA, the CDR3 is TGTGCCAGCAGTTCCCGCGGCGGGAAGACGAACACCGGGGAGCTGTTTTTT. Translation gives CASSSRGGKTNTGELFF.